The source of this TCR beta chain is a study of CD8+CD57+ T cells in acquired aplastic anemia. The study's findings and limits: Overlapping CD8+ CDR3 repertoires of patients and controls contained around 31 shared sequences.

With regard to this clonotype: Its antigen remains unknown.

Genomic DNA provided the template from which TCR beta VDJ and CDR3 profiles were obtained. TCRdb re-derived calls from the reads in MiXCR, one entry per CDR3 protein. The top ten clones hold more than 20% of a sample with 42,000 or so distinct CDR3 sequences, roughly two thirds of them seen once. The V and J ends lost 5 bases and 9 bases respectively, with 20 bases between them. The germline gives CDR1 PRHDT, CDR2 FYEKMQ (reference sequence). The CDR3 has 15 amino acids. The receptor comes from a human donor in good health, serving as a control. Sequencing was performed on sorted CD4+, CD8+, or CD8+CD57+ T cells (not recorded which) from PBMCs. J is TRBJ2-1 and V is TRBV13; D perhaps matches TRBD2 (5 bases). The DNA for the CDR3 is TGTGCCAGCAGCCATCAGAAGGTGACGGACTTTGAGCAGTTCTTC. Protein product: CASSHQKVTDFEQFF.